These 19 T cell receptor beta chains were sequenced from one sample in a study of shared clonotypes between healthy human individuals. Repertoires were generated with immunoSEQ multiplex PCR, while TCRdb's copy carries only in-frame clones and drops some. The repertoire holds around 1.1 million clones, with approximately 80% as singletons. The material sequenced was memory CD4+ T cells from PBMCs. The subset is: CD45RA-negative fraction. The receptors shown here come from a man between 18 and 29 years old in good health. Some clones in this sample may be carry-over from other donors' samples.

The gene calls are TRBV28 and TRBJ2-3; TRBD2 matches at 8 bases. In germline, CDR1 is MDHEN, CDR2 SYDVKM. The ends lost 2 bases at V and 6 bases at J; junction bases unmatched: 7. The CDR3 is 15 residues long. The CDR3 loop reads CASSLGLAPGDTQYF. Written as DNA, the CDR3 is TGTGCCAGCAGTTTAGGACTAGCCCCGGGTGATACGCAGTATTTT.

A remark on this clone: The same CDR3 arises from other DNA sequences in this sample as well. The V call is TRBV6-1, the J call TRBJ1-5; the D gene is possibly TRBD1 (5 bases). Germline lookup yields CDR1 MNHNS and CDR2 SASEGT. The CDR3 has 14 residues. The V end was cut by 6 bases, the J end by 1 base, with 10 bases between. CDR3: CASRGGGSNQPQHF. The CDR3, as DNA: TGTGCCAGCAGGGGGGGTGGGAGCAATCAGCCCCAGCATTTT.

The table lists this clone with a few counts. The rearrangement joins TRBV27 to TRBJ2-7; D remains ambiguous. CDR1 is MNHEY and CDR2 is SMNVEV in the germline V gene (reference sequence). The CDR3 loop spans 15 amino acids. Deletions cut 0 bases from V and 3 bases from J, with 12 bases between. Here the CDR3 reads CASSLSYRSNYEQYF. For the CDR3, the DNA is TGTGCCAGCAGTTTATCGTATCGCAGCAACTACGAGCAGTACTTC.

The chain links TRBV30 to TRBJ2-7; the D gene is possibly TRBD2 (7 bases). V was shortened by 2 bases and J by 1 base, with 18 bases between the two germline ends. The CDR3 is 16 residues long. CDR1 and CDR2 (germline): GTSNPN, SVGIG (reference sequence). CDR3 DNA: TGTGCCTGGAGTTTAGGGGGGGCCTCTAGATCCTACGAGCAGTACTTC. Its translation is CAWSLGGASRSYEQYF.

V and J are TRBV5-6 and TRBJ2-7; TRBD1 matches 8 bases. CDR1 SGHDT and CDR2 YYEEEE come from the germline V gene. V gave up 4 bases and J gave up 2 bases; unmatched junction bases: 5. The length of the CDR3 is 14 residues. CDR3 in amino acids: CASSPSGQAYEQYF. The CDR3 DNA sequence: TGTGCCAGCAGCCCGTCGGGACAGGCCTACGAGCAGTACTTC.

This chain connects TRBV27 to TRBJ1-2; 10 bases line up with TRBD1. The germline gives CDR1 MNHEY, CDR2 SMNVEV (reference sequence). The CDR3 has 15 amino acids. The ends lost 3 bases at V and 11 bases at J; junction bases unmatched: 12. This chain's CDR3 is CASSFKWDRGGSYTF. Written as DNA, the CDR3 is TGTGCCAGCAGTTTTAAATGGGACAGGGGTGGTTCTTACACCTTC.

The chain joins TRBV28 to TRBJ1-5; TRBD1 is a possible D gene (5 bases). This CDR3 region has 18 residues. Germline assignment: CDR1 MDHEN and CDR2 SYDVKM. V dropped 6 bases and J dropped 0 bases, with 21 bases sitting between them. CDR3 sequence: CASSPAHGASYSNQPQHF. For the CDR3, the DNA is TGTGCCAGCAGCCCCGCCCATGGGGCGAGCTATAGCAATCAGCCCCAGCATTTT.

The V gene is TRBV30, the J gene TRBJ1-5; D not certain. Gene TRBJ2-3 matches the end of the DNA better, so the J call may be wrong. This CDR3 contains 16 residues. CDR1 is GTSNPN and CDR2 is SVGIG in the germline V gene (reference sequence). The CDR3 reads CAWSVQSGTYNQPQYF. DNA for the CDR3: TGTGCCTGGAGTGTACAGTCCGGTACCTACAATCAGCCCCAGTATTTT.

Turning to this clone: Other DNA sequences in this sample translate to the same CDR3. This chain connects TRBV5-1 to TRBJ1-3; D is perhaps TRBD1 (5 bases). The germline V and J ends were trimmed by 0 bases and 1 base, with 5 bases remaining between them. CDR1 SGHRS and CDR2 YFSETQ come from the germline V gene. The CDR3 loop spans 14 amino acids. The CDR3 is CASSLEGSGNTIYF. CDR3 coding DNA: TGCGCCAGCAGCTTGGAGGGGTCTGGAAACACCATATATTTT. Full variable domain (missing parts from reference TRBV5-1 and TRBJ1-3): KAGVTQTPRYLIKTRGQQVTLSCSPISGHRSVSWYQQTPGQGLQFLFEYFSETQRNKGNFPGRFSGRQFSNSRSEMNVSTLELGDSALYLCASSLEGSGNTIYFGEGSWLTVV.

Here the CDR3 reads CASSLQGYEQYF. Here the CDR3 DNA reads TGTGCCAGCAGCCTACAGGGCTACGAGCAGTACTTC. The chain employs TRBV2 and TRBJ2-7; D is possibly TRBD1 (6 bases). The germline V gene encodes CDR1 SNHLY and CDR2 FYNNEI. The CDR3 has 12 residues. V gave up 6 bases and J gave up 3 bases, with 9 bases separating them.

The J gene is TRBJ1-1, the V gene TRBV2; maybe TRBD1 (6 bases). CDR1 and CDR2 from the germline V gene are SNHLY and FYNNEI. CDR3 length: 14 residues. V was pared by 6 bases and J by 5 bases, with 16 bases between. The CDR3 sequence: CASSGLTGFTEAFF. CDR3 coding DNA: TGTGCCAGCAGCGGGTTGACAGGTTTTACTGAAGCTTTCTTT.

Turning to this clone: This may come from a read error, since a much larger clone is one base off. The same CDR3 is also encoded by other DNA sequences in this sample. V is TRBV28 and J is TRBJ1-2; tentatively, D is TRBD1 (5 bases). The CDR3 runs to 12 residues. V shed 3 bases and J shed 5 bases, with 7 bases lying between them. Germline CDR1 reads MDHEN; CDR2 reads SYDVKM. The CDR3 nucleotides are TGTGCCAGCAGTTTGGGGGGGTATGGCTACACCTTC. The encoded protein is CASSLGGYGYTF.

This chain connects TRBV27 to TRBJ2-7; 7 bases are shared with TRBD2. The CDR3 sequence is 14 residues long. CDR1 is MNHEY and CDR2 is SMNVEV in the germline V gene (reference sequence). V lost 6 bases and J lost 2; bases outside the gene matches: 7. CDR3 coding DNA: TGTGCCAGCAGACACACTAGCGTCCCCTACGAGCAGTACTTC. This encodes CASRHTSVPYEQYF.

V and J are TRBV30 and TRBJ2-3; D is unresolved. The CDR3 contains 13 residues. V lost 0 bases to trimming and J lost 4 bases, with 8 bases between them. The V gene's germline CDR1 is GTSNPN and CDR2 SVGIG (reference sequence). Here the CDR3 reads CAWSVQGPDTQYF. The CDR3 DNA sequence: TGTGCCTGGAGTGTACAAGGGCCAGATACGCAGTATTTT.

The J gene is TRBJ2-5, the V gene TRBV9; TRBD2 matches 14 bases. Germline V gene data show CDR1 as SGDLS and CDR2 as YYNGEE. V dropped 0 bases and J dropped 5; count of bases not matched to a gene: 9. This CDR3 spans 18 amino acids. The CDR3 protein is CASSVEGLAGEPWETQYF. CDR3 DNA sequence: TGTGCCAGCAGCGTAGAGGGACTAGCGGGAGAACCTTGGGAGACCCAGTACTTC.

V and J are TRBV10-3 and TRBJ1-1, with 11 bases aligning to TRBD1. J was trimmed by 5 bases and V by 3 bases; bases with no gene match: 5. This CDR3 spans 15 amino acids. Germline CDR1 is ENHRY and CDR2 is SYGVKD. CDR3 DNA: TGTGCCATCAGTGATACCGGGACAGGGGGGACTGAAGCTTTCTTT. Protein: CAISDTGTGGTEAFF.

This chain links TRBV29-1 with TRBJ2-3; D may be TRBD1 or TRBD2 (5 bases each). CDR1 is SQVTM and CDR2 is ANQGSEA in the germline V gene. Trimming cost V 5 bases and J 8 bases, with 23 bases left between them. This CDR3 contains 15 residues. The CDR3 DNA is TGCAGCGTTCGCCGGGACCAAGGCGGAGGATCTACGCAGTATTTT. It translates to CSVRRDQGGGSTQYF.

The rearrangement joins TRBV2 to TRBJ1-5; D is perhaps TRBD1 (6 bases). The germline V gene has CDR1 SNHLY and CDR2 FYNNEI. Trimming removed 6 bases from V and 7 bases from J, with 10 bases in between. The CDR3 runs to 12 residues. The CDR3 DNA sequence: TGTGCCAGCAGGGGACAAGGACAGCCCCAGCATTTT. This gives the protein CASRGQGQPQHF.

On this clone: The junction departs from the called germline gene at one end, perhaps through a read error. Other nucleotide sequences from this sample produce the same CDR3. This chain connects TRBV6-6 to TRBJ2-7; TRBD1 aligns across 8 bases. Germline CDR1 is MNHNY and CDR2 is SVGAGI (reference sequence). The CDR3 length is 13 residues. CDR3 DNA: TGCGCCAGCACTAAGGACAGGGCGTACGAGCAGTACTTC. This encodes CASTKDRAYEQYF.